The 17 T cell receptor beta chains below come from one sample, sequenced in a study of shared clonotypes between healthy human individuals. Assay: immunoSEQ multiplex PCR; the TCRdb copy retains only in-frame clones and omits some. This table holds 550,000 to 700,000 clones, around 78% found once. Source material: memory CD4+ T cells sorted from blood. This sample's subset: CD45RA-negative fraction. Receptor source: a woman in her thirties in good health.

The chain carries TRBV19 and TRBJ1-1; D gene unclear. V was pared by 7 bases and J by 0 bases, with 9 bases between. The CDR3 length is 13 residues. Per the germline V gene, CDR1 is LNHDA and CDR2 is SQIVND (reference sequence). The CDR3 nucleotides read TGTGCCAGTATTCCCGCCTTGAACACTGAAGCTTTCTTT. Amino acid sequence: CASIPALNTEAFF.

The CDR3 coding sequence is TGTGCCAGCAGTTCAAGCCCTAACTATGGCTACACCTTC. Its protein product is CASSSSPNYGYTF. This rearrangement joins TRBV28 to TRBJ1-2; D is ambiguous. The CDR3 extends over 13 amino acids. Germline V gives CDR1 MDHEN, CDR2 SYDVKM. The V end was cut by 4 bases, the J end by 0 bases, with 6 bases between.

The rearrangement links TRBV5-1 to TRBJ2-7; D might be TRBD1 (6 bases). The CDR3 loop spans 13 amino acids. Trimming cost V 0 bases and J 7 bases, with 11 bases left between them. Germline loops: CDR1 SGHRS, CDR2 YFSETQ. CDR3 DNA: TGCGCCAGCAGCTTGGGGGACACCCGAGAGCAGTACTTC. Protein sequence: CASSLGDTREQYF.

The chain has TRBV28 and TRBJ2-1, with D perhaps assigned TRBD1 or TRBD2 (5 bases each). The CDR3 has 16 amino acids. Germline CDR1 is MDHEN and CDR2 is SYDVKM. V was cut by 1 base and J by 3 bases, with 13 bases left in between. CDR3 in amino acids: CASSLFRGGVYNEQFF. CDR3 bases: TGTGCCAGCAGTTTATTTCGGGGCGGAGTCTACAATGAGCAGTTCTTC. Together with reference TRBV28 and TRBJ2-1, the CDR3 gives the full variable domain: DVKVTQSSRYLVKRTGEKVFLECVQDMDHENMFWYRQDPGLGLRLIYFSYDVKMKEKGDIPEGYSVSREKKERFSLILESASTNQTSMYLCASSLFRGGVYNEQFFGPGTRLTVL.

The CDR3 loop is CASSLVAIGSGANVLTF. The CDR3, as DNA: TGTGCCAGCAGCTTAGTGGCCATAGGGTCTGGGGCCAACGTCCTGACTTTC. The chain employs TRBV7-2 and TRBJ2-6, with D uncertain. This CDR3 is 17 amino acids long. Trimming removed 1 base from V and 1 base from J, with 11 bases in between. Germline V lookup: CDR1 SGHTA, CDR2 FQGNSA.

A single count supports this clone. The chain recombines TRBV19 with TRBJ2-1, with 10 nucleotides matching TRBD1. Germline V lookup: CDR1 LNHDA, CDR2 SQIVND (reference sequence). After removal of 3 bases from V and 4 bases from J, the junction contained 3 bases not matched to a gene. This CDR3 is built from 15 residues. The chain's CDR3 is CASSMGQGTYNEQFF. The DNA for the CDR3 is TGTGCCAGTAGTATGGGACAGGGGACGTACAATGAGCAGTTCTTC.

This clone was recorded a few times. Other DNA sequences in this sample translate to the same CDR3. This rearrangement joins TRBV5-1 to TRBJ2-2; D might be TRBD1 (6 bases). The V end lost 0 bases, the J end lost 5 bases, and 8 bases lay between the germline ends. Germline CDR1 SGHRS, CDR2 YFSETQ. This CDR3 spans 14 amino acids. As DNA, the CDR3 is TGCGCCAGCAGCTTGGTAGGGGGAACCGGGGAGCTGTTTTTT. Its translation: CASSLVGGTGELFF.

This rearrangement joins TRBV28 to TRBJ2-2; no clear D gene. V was cut by 4 bases and J by 4 bases, with 19 bases left in between. Germline V gene data show CDR1 as MDHEN and CDR2 as SYDVKM. This CDR3 has 17 residues. In nucleotides, the CDR3 is TGTGCCAGCAGTTCCACCTGGACCGTCAAGGGCACCGGGGAGCTGTTTTTT. Translation: CASSSTWTVKGTGELFF.

The chain recombines TRBV7-2 with TRBJ2-2; D unclear. V was trimmed by 5 bases and J by 1 base, leaving 8 bases between them. This CDR3 is built from 14 residues. The germline gives CDR1 SGHTA, CDR2 FQGNSA. This CDR3 reads CASSVDWNTGELFF. The CDR3 coding sequence is TGTGCCAGCAGCGTAGACTGGAACACCGGGGAGCTGTTTTTT.

This clone was counted a few times. The V gene is TRBV5-4, the J gene TRBJ2-1; 11 bases align to TRBD2. Germline CDR1 SGHNT, CDR2 YYREEE (reference sequence). After removal of 4 bases from V and 6 bases from J, the junction contained 6 bases not matched to a gene. This CDR3 is 15 amino acids long. The CDR3, as DNA: TGTGCCAGCAGCAAGGGACTAGCGGAGATCAATGAGCAGTTCTTC. Translated, it gives CASSKGLAEINEQFF.

The chain combines TRBV5-1 with TRBJ2-1, with 13 bases that match TRBD2. This CDR3 region has 17 residues. The ends lost 5 bases at V and 5 bases at J; junction bases unmatched: 10. Germline CDR1 SGHRS, CDR2 YFSETQ. CDR3 nucleotide sequence: TGCGCCAGCAGGTGGACTAGCGGGAGCCCCACCGACAATGAGCAGTTCTTC. Amino acid sequence: CASRWTSGSPTDNEQFF.

The genes are TRBV6-5 and TRBJ2-2; D perhaps matches TRBD2 (5 bases). V was trimmed by 3 bases and J by 4 bases, leaving 12 bases between them. The CDR3 is 15 amino acids. Germline loops: CDR1 MNHEY, CDR2 SVGAGI. CDR3 sequence reads: CASSYSSASTGELFF. DNA for the CDR3: TGTGCCAGCAGTTATAGTAGCGCGTCCACCGGGGAGCTGTTTTTT.

The chain uses TRBV6-5 and TRBJ1-1; D perhaps matches TRBD1 (6 bases). Germline assignment: CDR1 MNHEY and CDR2 SVGAGI. Trimming took off 2 bases at V and 9 bases at J, with 10 bases between the two ends. CDR3 length equals 12 residues. The CDR3 DNA reads TGTGCCAGCAGTTACAGGGGGGCGAAAGCTTTCTTT. Protein sequence: CASSYRGAKAFF.

V usage is TRBV29-1 and J usage is TRBJ2-1; 7 nucleotides agree with TRBD1. The V segment lost 3 bases and the J segment 6 bases; nucleotides outside the gene matches: 2. CDR3 length: 12 amino acids. Germline CDR1 and CDR2: SQVTM and ANQGSEA. CDR3 bases: TGCAGCGTTGACCGACAGGGCAATGAGCAGTTCTTC. Protein sequence: CSVDRQGNEQFF.

This clone has only one observation. The rearrangement joins TRBV6-6 to TRBJ2-2; D may be TRBD2 (6 bases). The CDR3 contains 13 residues. CDR1 and CDR2 from the germline V gene are MNHNY and SVGAGI (reference sequence). The V and J ends lost 6 bases and 9 bases respectively, with 14 bases between them. The CDR3 is CASSPRGERELFF. CDR3 nucleotide sequence: TGTGCCAGCAGCCCTCGCGGGGAACGGGAGCTGTTTTTT.

The chain recombines TRBV30 with TRBJ1-1, with unresolved D. Germline V lookup: CDR1 GTSNPN, CDR2 SVGIG (reference sequence). This CDR3 is built from 14 residues. The V end lost 0 bases, the J end lost 0 bases, and 8 bases lay between the germline ends. CDR3: CAWSVSGMNTEAFF. As DNA, the CDR3 is TGTGCCTGGAGTGTATCGGGAATGAACACTGAAGCTTTCTTT.

V is TRBV5-1 and J is TRBJ1-1; perhaps TRBD1 as D (6 bases). V lost 0 bases to trimming and J lost 4 bases, with 16 bases between them. Germline loops: CDR1 SGHRS, CDR2 YFSETQ. This CDR3 contains 16 residues. The CDR3 region is CASSLDFQGTGTEAFF. The DNA for the CDR3 is TGCGCCAGCAGCTTGGATTTCCAGGGGACGGGCACTGAAGCTTTCTTT.